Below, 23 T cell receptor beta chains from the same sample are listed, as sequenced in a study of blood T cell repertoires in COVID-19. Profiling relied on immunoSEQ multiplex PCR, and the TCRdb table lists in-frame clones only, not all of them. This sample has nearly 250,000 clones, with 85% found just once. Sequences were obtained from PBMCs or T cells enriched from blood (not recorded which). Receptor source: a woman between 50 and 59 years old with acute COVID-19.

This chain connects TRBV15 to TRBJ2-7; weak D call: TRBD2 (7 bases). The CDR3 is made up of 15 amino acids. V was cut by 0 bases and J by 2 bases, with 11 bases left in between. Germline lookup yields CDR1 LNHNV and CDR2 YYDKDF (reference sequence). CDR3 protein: CATSRDSGGTYEQYF. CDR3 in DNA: TGTGCCACCAGCAGAGATTCGGGGGGCACCTACGAGCAGTACTTC. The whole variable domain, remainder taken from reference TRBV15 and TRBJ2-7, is DAMVIQNPRYQVTQFGKPVTLSCSQTLNHNVMYWYQQKSSQAPKLLFHYYDKDFNNEADTPDNFQSRRPNTSFCFLDIRSPGLGDTAMYLCATSRDSGGTYEQYFGPGTRLTVT.

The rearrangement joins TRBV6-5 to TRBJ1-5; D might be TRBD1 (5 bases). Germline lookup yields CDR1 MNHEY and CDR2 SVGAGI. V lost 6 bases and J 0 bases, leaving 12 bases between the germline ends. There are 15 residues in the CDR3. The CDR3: CASSPTENSNQPQHF. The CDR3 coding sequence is TGTGCCAGCAGCCCGACAGAAAATAGCAATCAGCCCCAGCATTTT.

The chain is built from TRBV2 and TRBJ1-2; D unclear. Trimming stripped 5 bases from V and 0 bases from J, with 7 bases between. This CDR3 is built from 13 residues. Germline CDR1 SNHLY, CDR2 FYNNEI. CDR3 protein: CASSLQTNYGYTF. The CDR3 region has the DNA TGTGCCAGCAGTCTACAGACTAACTATGGCTACACCTTC.

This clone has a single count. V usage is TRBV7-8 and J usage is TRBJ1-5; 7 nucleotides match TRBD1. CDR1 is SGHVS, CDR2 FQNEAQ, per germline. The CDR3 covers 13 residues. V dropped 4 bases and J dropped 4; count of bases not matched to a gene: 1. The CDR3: CASSSQGNQPQHF. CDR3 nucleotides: TGTGCCAGCAGCTCACAGGGGAATCAGCCCCAGCATTTT.

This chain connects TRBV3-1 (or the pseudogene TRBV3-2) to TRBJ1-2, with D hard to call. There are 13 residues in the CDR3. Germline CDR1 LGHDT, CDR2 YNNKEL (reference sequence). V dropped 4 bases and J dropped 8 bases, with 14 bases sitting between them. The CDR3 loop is CASSLIKRRGYTF. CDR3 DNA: TGTGCCAGCAGCCTTATTAAGCGTCGGGGCTACACCTTC.

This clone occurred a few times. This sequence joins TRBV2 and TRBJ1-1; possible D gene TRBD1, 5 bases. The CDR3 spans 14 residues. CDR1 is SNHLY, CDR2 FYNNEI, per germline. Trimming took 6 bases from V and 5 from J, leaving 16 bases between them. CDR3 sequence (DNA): TGTGCCAGCAGCCGGGACGGCGGGGGGACTGAAGCTTTCTTT. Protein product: CASSRDGGGTEAFF. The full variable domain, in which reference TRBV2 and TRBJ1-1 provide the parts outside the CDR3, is EPEVTQTPSHQVTQMGQEVILRCVPISNHLYFYWYRQILGQKVEFLVSFYNNEISEKSEIFDDQFSVERPDGSNFTLKIRSTKLEDSAMYFCASSRDGGGTEAFFGQGTRLTVV.

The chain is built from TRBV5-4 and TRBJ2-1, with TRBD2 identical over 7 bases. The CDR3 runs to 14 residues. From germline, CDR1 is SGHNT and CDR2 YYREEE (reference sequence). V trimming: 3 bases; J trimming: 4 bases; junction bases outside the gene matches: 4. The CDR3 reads CASSSRDYYNEQFF. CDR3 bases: TGTGCCAGCAGCTCCCGGGACTATTACAATGAGCAGTTCTTC.

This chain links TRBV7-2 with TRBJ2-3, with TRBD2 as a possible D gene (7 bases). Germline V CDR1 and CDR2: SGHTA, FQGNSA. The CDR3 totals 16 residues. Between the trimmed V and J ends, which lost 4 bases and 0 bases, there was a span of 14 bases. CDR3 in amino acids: CASSSPGGRSTDTQYF. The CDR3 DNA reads TGTGCCAGCAGCTCTCCGGGGGGCCGAAGCACAGATACGCAGTATTTT. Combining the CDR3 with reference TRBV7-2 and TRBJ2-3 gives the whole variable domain GAGVSQSPSNKVTEKGKDVELRCDPISGHTALYWYRQSLGQGLEFLIYFQGNSAPDKSGLPSDRFSAERTGGSVSTLTIQRTQQEDSAVYLCASSSPGGRSTDTQYFGPGTRLTVL.

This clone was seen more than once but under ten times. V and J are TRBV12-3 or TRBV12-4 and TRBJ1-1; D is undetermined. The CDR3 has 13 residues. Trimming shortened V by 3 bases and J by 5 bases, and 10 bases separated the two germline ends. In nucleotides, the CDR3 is TGTGCCAGCAGTTTGGCCGGGGTAACTGAAGCTTTCTTT. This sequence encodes CASSLAGVTEAFF.

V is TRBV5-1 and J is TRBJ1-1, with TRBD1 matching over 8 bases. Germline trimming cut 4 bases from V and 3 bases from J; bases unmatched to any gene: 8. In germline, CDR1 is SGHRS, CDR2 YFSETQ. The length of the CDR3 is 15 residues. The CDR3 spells CASSPTGTGDTEAFF. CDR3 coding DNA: TGCGCCAGCAGCCCGACCGGGACAGGAGACACTGAAGCTTTCTTT.

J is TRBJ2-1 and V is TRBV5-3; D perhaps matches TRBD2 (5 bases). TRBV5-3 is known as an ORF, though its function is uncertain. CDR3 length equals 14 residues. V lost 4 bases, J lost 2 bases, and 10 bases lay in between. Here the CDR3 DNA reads TGTGCCAGAAGCCCGGGGTGGACCTACAATGAGCAGTTCTTC. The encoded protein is CARSPGWTYNEQFF.

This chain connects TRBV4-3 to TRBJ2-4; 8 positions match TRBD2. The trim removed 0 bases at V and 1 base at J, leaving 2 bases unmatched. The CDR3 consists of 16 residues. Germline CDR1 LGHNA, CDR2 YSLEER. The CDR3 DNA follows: TGCGCCAGCAGCCAAGAGTCGGGGGGGGCCAAAAACATTCAGTACTTC. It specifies CASSQESGGAKNIQYF.

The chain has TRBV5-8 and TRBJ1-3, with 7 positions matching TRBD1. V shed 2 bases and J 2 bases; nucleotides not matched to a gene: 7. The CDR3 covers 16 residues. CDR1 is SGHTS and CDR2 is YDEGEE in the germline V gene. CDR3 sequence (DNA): TGTGCCAGCAGCTTATTGGAGGGGGCCCCTGGAAACACCATATATTTT. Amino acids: CASSLLEGAPGNTIYF.

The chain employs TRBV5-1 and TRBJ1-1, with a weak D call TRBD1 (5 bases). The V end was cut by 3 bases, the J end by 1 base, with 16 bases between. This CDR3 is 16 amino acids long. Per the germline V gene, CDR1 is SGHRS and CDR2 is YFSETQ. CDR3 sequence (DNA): TGCGCCAGCAGCTCCCCTCTAGGGGATTGGAACACTGAAGCTTTCTTT. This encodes CASSSPLGDWNTEAFF.

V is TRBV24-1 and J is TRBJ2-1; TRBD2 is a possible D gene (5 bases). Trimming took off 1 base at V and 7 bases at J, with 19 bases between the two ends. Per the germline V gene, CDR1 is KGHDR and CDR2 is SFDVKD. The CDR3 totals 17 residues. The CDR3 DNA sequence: TGTGCCACCAGTGATTTTCCACGGACTGCTTCGGAAAATGAGCAGTTCTTC. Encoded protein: CATSDFPRTASENEQFF.

The CDR3 DNA is TGCGCCAGCAGTGATCTGCAGGAGGCAGATACGCAGTATTTT. This gives the protein CASSDLQEADTQYF. This sequence joins TRBV10-1 and TRBJ2-3; possibly TRBD2 for D (5 bases). The CDR3 loop spans 14 amino acids. Deletions cut 3 bases from V and 4 bases from J, with 11 bases between. CDR1 WNHNN and CDR2 SYGVQD come from the germline V gene (reference sequence).

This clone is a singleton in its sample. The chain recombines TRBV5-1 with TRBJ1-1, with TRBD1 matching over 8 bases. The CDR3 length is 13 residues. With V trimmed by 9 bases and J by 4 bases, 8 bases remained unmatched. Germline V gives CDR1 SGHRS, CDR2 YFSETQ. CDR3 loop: CATSRTGSTEAFF. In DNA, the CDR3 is TGCGCCACCTCCCGGACAGGGAGCACTGAAGCTTTCTTT.

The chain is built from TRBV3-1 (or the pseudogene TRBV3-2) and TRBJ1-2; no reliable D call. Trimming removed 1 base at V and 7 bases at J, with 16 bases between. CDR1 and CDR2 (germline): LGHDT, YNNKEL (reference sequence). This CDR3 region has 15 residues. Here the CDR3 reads CASSQVGSTLGGYTF. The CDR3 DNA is TGTGCCAGCAGCCAAGTCGGGTCGACCCTGGGTGGCTACACCTTC.

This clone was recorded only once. CDR3 region: CASSLVTGGTYEQYF. CDR3 coding DNA: TGTGCCAGCAGCTTAGTGACAGGGGGCACCTACGAGCAGTACTTC. This chain links TRBV13 with TRBJ2-7; 10 positions agree with TRBD1. The J segment lost 2 bases and the V segment lost 1 base, leaving 2 bases of the junction unmatched. The CDR3 has 15 residues. The V gene's germline CDR1 is PRHDT and CDR2 FYEKMQ (reference sequence).

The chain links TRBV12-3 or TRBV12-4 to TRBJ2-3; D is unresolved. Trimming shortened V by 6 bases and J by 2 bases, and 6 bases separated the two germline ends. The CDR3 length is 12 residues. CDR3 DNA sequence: TGTGCCAGCAGGGAGAACACAGATACGCAGTATTTT. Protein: CASRENTDTQYF.

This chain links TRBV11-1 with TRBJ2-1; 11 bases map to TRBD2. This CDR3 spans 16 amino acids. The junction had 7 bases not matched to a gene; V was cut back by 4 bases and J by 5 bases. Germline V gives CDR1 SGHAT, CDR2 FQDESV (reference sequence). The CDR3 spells CASSYPGTSGNNEQFF. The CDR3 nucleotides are TGTGCCAGCAGCTACCCCGGGACTAGCGGTAACAATGAGCAGTTCTTC.

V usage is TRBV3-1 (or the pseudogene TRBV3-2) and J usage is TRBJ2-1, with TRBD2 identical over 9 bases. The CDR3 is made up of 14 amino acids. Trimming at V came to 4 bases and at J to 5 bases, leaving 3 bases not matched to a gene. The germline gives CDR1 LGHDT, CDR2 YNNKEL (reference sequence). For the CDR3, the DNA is TGTGCCAGCAGCCTAGCGGGGGAACACAATGAGCAGTTCTTC. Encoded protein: CASSLAGEHNEQFF.

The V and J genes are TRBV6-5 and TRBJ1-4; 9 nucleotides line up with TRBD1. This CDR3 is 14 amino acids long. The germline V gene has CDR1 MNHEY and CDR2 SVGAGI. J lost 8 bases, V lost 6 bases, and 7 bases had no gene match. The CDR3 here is CASRWDRVREKLFF. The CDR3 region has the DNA TGTGCCAGCAGATGGGACAGGGTACGCGAAAAACTGTTTTTT.